What follows are 23 T cell receptor beta chains derived from one specimen sequenced in a study of control samples from healthy donors and cancer patients. Only in-frame clones appear in the TCRdb table, and some are missing; sequencing was by immunoSEQ multiplex PCR. The data contain 100,000 to 150,000 clones, about 92% of them singletons. Sequenced input: blood. Receptors were obtained from a woman aged 45 to 65 in good health.

The chain has TRBV20-1 and TRBJ2-7, with no clear D. This CDR3 spans 11 amino acids. Germline assignment: CDR1 DFQATT and CDR2 SNEGSKA (reference sequence). Trimming stripped 6 bases from V and 4 bases from J, with 10 bases between. CDR3 nucleotides: TGCAGTGCAGTAAGTGGGTACGAGCAGTACTTC. Translation: CSAVSGYEQYF.

The chain combines TRBV10-3 with TRBJ2-2; 8 bases match TRBD2. The CDR3 runs 13 residues. In germline, CDR1 is ENHRY, CDR2 SYGVKD. J was trimmed by 6 bases and V by 11 bases; bases with no gene match: 8. The CDR3 DNA is TGTGCCGCCCGACGGGAGGGTGCCGGGGAGCTGTTTTTT. It specifies CAARREGAGELFF.

J is TRBJ1-1 and V is TRBV5-1, with D maybe TRBD1 (6 bases). In germline, CDR1 is SGHRS, CDR2 YFSETQ. The ends were cut back, 1 base at V and 0 bases at J, with 13 bases in the middle. The CDR3 has 16 residues. The CDR3 loop reads CASSLTRGAMNTEAFF. DNA for the CDR3: TGCGCCAGCAGCTTGACAAGGGGGGCTATGAACACTGAAGCTTTCTTT.

The chain is built from TRBV3-1 (or the pseudogene TRBV3-2) and TRBJ2-7; TRBD2 aligns across 9 bases. This CDR3 comprises 15 residues. The trim removed 4 bases at V and 0 bases at J, leaving 4 bases unmatched. Germline assignment: CDR1 LGHDT and CDR2 YNNKEL (reference sequence). CDR3 DNA: TGTGCCAGCAGCCTTGATAGCGGGAGCTCCTACGAGCAGTACTTC. This translates into CASSLDSGSSYEQYF.

This rearrangement joins TRBV5-1 to TRBJ2-3, with a tentative D call TRBD2 (7 bases). This CDR3 has 16 residues. V lost 2 bases to trimming and J lost 6 bases, with 19 bases between them. Germline V gene sequence: CDR1 SGHRS, CDR2 YFSETQ. In nucleotides, the CDR3 is TGCGCCAGCAGCTTAACGCGGGGGCCCTCCATGGATACGCAGTATTTT. This encodes CASSLTRGPSMDTQYF. The full variable domain, in which reference TRBV5-1 and TRBJ2-3 provide the parts outside the CDR3, is KAGVTQTPRYLIKTRGQQVTLSCSPISGHRSVSWYQQTPGQGLQFLFEYFSETQRNKGNFPGRFSGRQFSNSRSEMNVSTLELGDSALYLCASSLTRGPSMDTQYFGPGTRLTVL.

The rearrangement links TRBV7-2 to TRBJ2-3; 11 bases map to TRBD2. This CDR3 has 15 amino acids. Trimming removed 6 bases from V and 4 bases from J; junction bases left unmatched: 6. Germline loops: CDR1 SGHTA, CDR2 FQGNSA. The chain's CDR3 is CASRFSGGGPDTQYF. The CDR3 nucleotides are TGTGCCAGCAGATTTAGCGGGGGGGGACCAGATACGCAGTATTTT.

The rearrangement joins TRBV1 to TRBJ2-1; TRBD2 reflects the table's D call only, with no check against the DNA. TRBV1 has pseudogene status. The CDR3 consists of 18 residues. The CDR3 region is CTSSQELPLRGGYNEQFF. The CDR3 region has the DNA TGCACCAGCAGCCAAGAGCTCCCTTTGCGGGGGGGCTACAATGAGCAGTTCTTC.

The chain uses TRBV3-1 (or the pseudogene TRBV3-2) and TRBJ1-5; TRBD1 might be the D (6 bases). Germline CDR1 reads LGHDT; CDR2 reads YNNKEL (reference sequence). The ends were cut back, 5 bases at V and 4 bases at J, with 12 bases in the middle. The CDR3 is 14 residues long. CDR3 amino acids: CASSGTGSNQPQHF. In DNA, the CDR3 is TGTGCCAGCAGCGGTACAGGGTCTAATCAGCCCCAGCATTTT.

The J gene is TRBJ2-1, the V gene TRBV5-1; 9 nucleotides line up with TRBD2. The junction had 10 bases not matched to a gene; V was cut back by 3 bases and J by 6 bases. This CDR3 region has 16 residues. From germline, CDR1 is SGHRS and CDR2 YFSETQ. The CDR3 reads CASSSLRTSASNEQFF. The CDR3 DNA reads as TGCGCCAGCAGCTCGCTTCGGACTAGCGCGTCCAATGAGCAGTTCTTC.

The J gene is TRBJ2-7, the V gene TRBV5-1; the D gene is possibly TRBD1 (6 bases). The CDR3 loop spans 15 amino acids. Per germline, CDR1 SGHRS and CDR2 YFSETQ. The V end was cut by 3 bases, the J end by 2 bases, with 15 bases between. CDR3: CASSSLRTATYEQYF. The CDR3 DNA reads as TGCGCCAGCAGCTCCCTACGGACAGCTACCTACGAGCAGTACTTC.

This rearrangement joins TRBV18 to TRBJ2-3; possible D gene TRBD2, 7 bases. Between the trimmed V and J ends, which lost 3 bases and 4 bases, there was a span of 20 bases. CDR1 is KGHSH, CDR2 LQKENI, per germline. The CDR3 consists of 17 residues. CDR3 loop: CASSPPLRGGAADTQYF. CDR3 nucleotides: TGTGCCAGCTCACCGCCCCTAAGGGGGGGGGCCGCAGATACGCAGTATTTT.

Only a few counts were recorded for this clone. The V gene is TRBV12-3 or TRBV12-4, the J gene TRBJ1-5; D call uncertain. Trimming shortened V by 3 bases and J by 7 bases, and 7 bases separated the two germline ends. This CDR3 has 12 residues. CDR3 DNA: TGTGCCAGCAGTTTGTTTCTCCAGCCCCAGCATTTT. Protein product: CASSLFLQPQHF.

This sequence joins TRBV5-1 and TRBJ1-5; 7 nucleotides align to TRBD1. Germline trimming cut 1 base from V and 6 bases from J; bases unmatched to any gene: 1. The germline gives CDR1 SGHRS, CDR2 YFSETQ. There are 13 residues in the CDR3. CDR3 sequence: CASSLTGAQPQHF. As DNA, the CDR3 is TGCGCCAGCAGCTTGACAGGGGCTCAGCCCCAGCATTTT.

The chain recombines TRBV7-9 with TRBJ2-7; 9 bases align to TRBD2. CDR1 is SEHNR, CDR2 FQNEAQ, per germline (reference sequence). The CDR3 covers 14 residues. V shed 6 bases, J shed 4 bases, and the junction held 7 bases outside the gene matches. This chain's CDR3 is CASSGLAGRYEQYF. The CDR3 nucleotides read TGTGCCAGCAGTGGGCTAGCGGGACGGTACGAGCAGTACTTC.

The rearrangement joins TRBV6-5 to TRBJ1-2, with D uncertain. This CDR3 has 13 amino acids. V lost 2 bases to trimming and J lost 4 bases, with 8 bases between them. CDR1 and CDR2 from the germline V gene are MNHEY and SVGAGI. CDR3 in DNA: TGTGCCAGCAGTTACGGCAGGCTCTATGGCTACACCTTC. Protein: CASSYGRLYGYTF.

The V gene is TRBV2, the J gene TRBJ2-3; TRBD1 matches at 8 bases. This CDR3 spans 12 amino acids. Germline V gene sequence: CDR1 SNHLY, CDR2 FYNNEI. Trimming took 6 bases from V and 6 from J; bases not matched to a gene: 2. CDR3 amino acids: CASRGQADTQYF. CDR3 sequence (DNA): TGTGCCAGCAGGGGACAGGCGGATACGCAGTATTTT.

V gene TRBV28 combines with J gene TRBJ2-7, with D perhaps TRBD1 or TRBD2 (5 bases each). Germline CDR1 and CDR2: MDHEN and SYDVKM. Trimming took 5 bases from V and 3 from J, leaving 14 bases between them. The CDR3 sequence is 14 residues long. This chain's CDR3 is CASSTTGTVYEQYF. As DNA, the CDR3 is TGTGCCAGCAGTACCACCGGGACCGTCTACGAGCAGTACTTC.

The chain carries TRBV5-4 and TRBJ1-2; D remains ambiguous. Germline V lookup: CDR1 SGHNT, CDR2 YYREEE (reference sequence). Trimming cost V 5 bases and J 3 bases, with 8 bases left between them. The CDR3 is made up of 12 amino acids. The chain's CDR3 is CASSAPDYGYTF. CDR3 DNA: TGTGCCAGCAGTGCCCCGGACTATGGCTACACCTTC.

This chain connects TRBV6-5 to TRBJ1-2, with 7 positions matching TRBD1. The germline V gene encodes CDR1 MNHEY and CDR2 SVGAGI. The V segment lost 4 bases and the J segment 1 base; nucleotides outside the gene matches: 6. The CDR3 runs to 15 residues. DNA for the CDR3: TGTGCCAGCAGTTGGGGACAGACCTATAACTATGGCTACACCTTC. Protein product: CASSWGQTYNYGYTF.

This chain links TRBV30 with TRBJ1-2; D is undetermined. The ends were cut back, 7 bases at V and 8 bases at J, with 23 bases in the middle. Looked up from germline, CDR1 is GTSNPN and CDR2 is SVGIG (reference sequence). The CDR3 loop spans 14 amino acids. Here the CDR3 DNA reads TGTGCCTCCTCCTTGACCGTAGGATTATCGGGCTACACCTTC. This codes for CASSLTVGLSGYTF.

This chain links TRBV11-2 with TRBJ2-7; D is ambiguous. The CDR3 extends over 13 amino acids. Germline V gene sequence: CDR1 SGHAT, CDR2 FQNNGV. V was clipped by 2 bases and J by 7 bases, with 12 bases between them. CDR3 DNA: TGTGCCAGCAGCTTAACCAGGCTCGCGGAGCAGTACTTC. Amino acids: CASSLTRLAEQYF.

This chain uses TRBV10-2 with TRBJ1-2, with 7 bases matching TRBD1. Per germline, CDR1 WSHSY and CDR2 SAAADI. The CDR3 is made up of 17 amino acids. The junction had 16 bases not matched to a gene; V was cut back by 2 bases and J by 7 bases. In nucleotides, the CDR3 is TGCGCCAGCAGTGAGCCCACAACACAGGGGAGGGGGTCTGGCTACACCTTC. Translation gives CASSEPTTQGRGSGYTF.

The chain carries TRBV9 and TRBJ2-5; TRBD2 agrees at 14 bases. The CDR3 sequence is 17 residues long. With 4 bases clipped from V and 5 bases from J, the junction kept 10 bases outside the gene matches. CDR1 is SGDLS, CDR2 YYNGEE, per germline. The CDR3 DNA follows: TGTGCCAGCAGCTTCGGACTAGCGGGGGGACACGCCGAGACCCAGTACTTC. Translation: CASSFGLAGGHAETQYF. Variable domain in full (rest from reference TRBV9 and TRBJ2-5): DSGVTQTPKHLITATGQRVTLRCSPRSGDLSVYWYQQSLDQGLQFLIQYYNGEERAKGNILERFSAQQFPDLHSELNLSSLELGDSALYFCASSFGLAGGHAETQYFGPGTRLLVL.